This TCR beta chain was found in a study of cytomegalovirus exposure and HLA in healthy donors (dated by TCRdb to the late 2010s). Turning to the overall study: In an earlier analysis of about 560 of the donors, 276 Gb of sequence data and 117 million unique TCR beta sequences from 180 million or so T cells were reported. An early release covering approximately 600 HLA-typed donors comprised about 290 gigabases of sequencing data and approximately 85 million unique TCR sequences. Of the roughly 400 genotyped donors, 81% fell in the genetic ancestry cluster associated with self-reported Caucasian donors. The study aimed to test whether cataloging public T cell receptors could reveal signatures of past pathogen exposure. The study profiled the T cell repertoires of under 850 subjects by immunosequencing and related them to cytomegalovirus serostatus. Along with the approximately 700-subject first cohort, a separate validation cohort of 120 different subjects was used. High-throughput TCR immunosequencing, statistical association of individual TCRs with disease status, and machine learning were combined to predict cytomegalovirus infection status. In a later analysis, previously published TCR beta repertoires from 666 donors were re-analyzed and high-resolution HLA genotyping was added so that TCR occurrence patterns could be studied. The later analysis used no new phenotypic data to find candidate immune exposures, relying instead on TCR beta sequences and their occurrence across donors. To decide whether each TCR beta V gene segment behaved as functional or pseudogenic, an earlier analysis of 587 of the donors relied on high-throughput TCR beta sequencing. Alongside the repertoire data, information on donor age, sex, ethnicity and CMV serostatus was compiled. Genome-wide SNP genotypes for about three fifths of the 666 donors were used in a later genetic analysis, which treated that subset as a discovery cohort. All discovery cohort repertoires had been generated on a single sequencing platform. HLA typing covered class I and class II loci at four-digit resolution. Typing coverage differed by locus: A, B, C, DRB1 and DQB1 were typed in roughly 620-640 donors, DQA1 in about 550, DPA1 in some 600, and DPB1 in 472. A handful of DR-DQ haplotypes were handled as single units for association and clustering because linkage in the cohort was strong. Across approximately 400 genotyped donors of the cohort, an average of roughly 200,000 unique TCR beta nucleotide sequences per donor were sequenced, and approximately 17% of those sequences were non-productive.

Comment on this clone: Its antigen is still unknown. The record has no base qualities; no much larger clone is one base away.

What the research found in general, with its limitations: A further reported finding was that TCR beta sequences accurately predicted the HLA-A and HLA-B alleles for most subjects in the first cohort. Across donors, most TCR sequences were observed very rarely, whereas some public TCRs were present in many individuals. Only TCR beta chains were sequenced in this cohort, and the absence of alpha or paired-chain data limited detectable features. V-gene and J-gene trimming of TCR beta chains was associated with a missense DCLRE1C variant in a later genetic analysis, and the association was replicated in an independent cohort. In vitro tests confirmed that a few of the cytomegalovirus-associated TCR beta chains recognize cytomegalovirus antigens. In a later analysis, several top co-occurrence clusters were reported to appear linked to parvovirus B19, influenza, CMV and Epstein-Barr virus. In a later analysis, the rate of TCR association differed among HLA loci, with DRB1 alleles having the most associated TCRs and HLA-C alleles having the fewest. The authors suggested that the approach could potentially be extended to other disease states and immunological phenotypes. Strong co-occurrence of HLA alleles, especially DR and DQ, made assigning TCR associations to individual alleles difficult. In a later analysis, HLA-associated TCR beta chains showed more clonal expansion and lower generation probabilities than non-associated chains that were equally common. The sequencing pipeline was judged likely to have produced a cluster of highly shared sequence variants as a technical artifact. A later analysis found that most CMV-associated TCR beta chains appeared HLA-restricted, with HLA associations seemingly driven largely by CMV exposure. Because HLA typing was missing for some donors at each locus, association tests included only the typed subset. The only immune exposure information available for the cohort was CMV serostatus. Compared with the roughly 710-donor mean, donors in an Asian-associated ancestry cluster had fewer N-insertions in productive TCRs, according to a later genetic analysis. Broadly in line with IMGT annotations, most TCR beta V segments showed up in productive rearrangements about 90% or about 30% of the time in an earlier analysis of several hundred of the donors. The study listed 150 to 200 TCR beta chains as associated with cytomegalovirus. Because counts were too low, about 18 rarely observed V segments, including chromosome 9 orphons, were left out of the earlier analysis of approximately 500 of the donors. In a later analysis, some 18,000 TCR beta sequences were associated with specific HLA alleles at a false discovery rate of 0.05. In both the original and validation cohorts, the classifier was reported to diagnose cytomegalovirus status with high specificity and sensitivity. Roughly uniform sequencing depth across donors was assumed in presence/absence analyses, although this assumption may not hold. Linkage disequilibrium might explain the correlated functional status among segregating V segments, but an unknown experimental factor could not be excluded.

The protocol used for the library was the immunoSEQ multiplex PCR assay. A mixture of 60 forward primers for TCR Vbeta segments and 13 reverse primers for TCR Jbeta segments was used in the multiplex PCR. The CDR3 region of rearranged TCR beta genes was amplified from genomic DNA with a multiplex PCR assay. Amplified TCR beta libraries were sequenced as 87-base-pair reads on the Illumina HiSeq System. For the original study's pipeline: In a later analysis, tens of millions of unique TCR beta chains were counted across the roughly 610 repertoires, and roughly 11 million of these chains were shared by at least two donors. A nearest-neighbor algorithm error-corrected the raw reads and collapsed the reads into unique sequences, merging closely related sequences to remove PCR and sequencing errors. To assign V, D and J gene segments, CDR3 sequences were aligned to IMGT reference sequences. For a sequence to be retained, at least a six-nucleotide match to both a V gene segment and a J gene segment was required. A rearrangement counted as productive if the CDR3 had no stop codons and remained in frame with V and J, and every other rearrangement counted as non-productive. CDR3 was defined according to IMGT convention as the region running from the second conserved V-encoded cysteine to the conserved J-encoded phenylalanine. The earlier analysis of around 640 of the donors excluded sequences that lacked an unambiguous match to a single V gene segment. An earlier analysis of around 600 of the donors classified V segments as functional when productive rearrangements were above 56.7% and as segregating when the standard deviation between donors was above 5%. To diagnose cytomegalovirus status from the catalog of TCR beta chain sequences, a statistical classification framework was built. In a later analysis, V and J genes were assigned by comparing TCR nucleotide sequences against IMGT/GENE-DB human TR gene sequences. The TCRdist pipeline was used in a later analysis to assign CDR3 sequences and most-parsimonious VDJ recombination scenarios. A later analysis defined each TCR beta chain by its CDR3 amino acid sequence plus V-gene family, and excluded reads lacking a unique V-gene family. To address suspected cross-contamination and a sequencing artifact, a later analysis removed 450 to 700 highly shared, low-generation-probability nucleotide sequences. In a later analysis, a clonal expansion index for each public chain was calculated from normalized within-repertoire ranks of inferred template counts. A later analysis computed generation probabilities with a VDJ recombination model fitted to out-of-frame rearrangements, and checked the results against IGoR. In a later analysis, hypergeometric tests were used to score TCR-TCR, TCR-HLA and TCR-CMV co-occurrence, with a repertoire-size bias correction applied to TCR pairs. In a later analysis, false discovery rates were estimated by permuting HLA or CMV assignments 20 times. In a later analysis, co-occurring TCRs were grouped using DBSCAN, and TCRdist sequence similarity was added for clustering within HLA-allele-positive subsets. Repertoires with fewer than 30,000 or more than 120,000 public chains, plus five repertoires with anomalous nucleotide sharing, were excluded from co-occurrence clustering. In TCRdb, the immuneACCESS table is reduced to in-frame sequences with V and J assigned. These tables do not hold every clone; where another copy was compared, an unresolved V gene accounts for under half, and the others remain unexplained. Clone size and V and J calls were adopted from that table, with D and trimming inferred from the DNA. The sample includes approximately 160,000 clones, with 65% to 80% observed a single time. 2% to 3% of the sample is taken by the ten largest.

In total, more than 500 healthy bone marrow donors made up the cohort. Cohort members were all nominally healthy when sampled, although unrecorded immune exposures were likely present. The donor was CMV seropositive and was included in the group of 250 to 300 seropositive cohort members. Each donor provided a peripheral blood sample, and peripheral blood mononuclear cells were used for TCR beta sequencing. The Qiagen DNeasy Blood Extraction Kit was used to extract genomic DNA from the blood cell samples. Material: PBMCs. This clonotype was obtained from a woman between 35 and 50 years old in good health and CMV-seropositive.

The DNA is TGTGCCAGTAGTATAAATAGTAGAGGACAGCGGACCTTC. Translated, it reads CASSINSRGQRTF. The sequence joins TRBV19 to TRBJ1-2; TRBD1 is a possible D gene, resting on 6 matching bases. The CDR3 has 13 amino acids, counting the end cysteine and phenylalanine. Just CDR3 DNA is preserved here, 39 bases in frame from base 1. The junction shows trimming of 2 bases on V and 14 bases on J, plus 18 bases between the germline ends. Via the germline V gene (reference sequence), CDR1 is LNHDA and CDR2 SQIVND.